One sample yielded the 27 T cell receptor beta chains listed below, sequenced in a study of CD8+ T cells in alopecia areata. cDNA serving as the sequencing template came from extracted, reverse transcribed RNA. Assay used: immunoSEQ multiplex PCR; TCRdb lists only in-frame clones, some missing. The sample consists of about 120,000 clones, less than 45% of them appearing once. The material sequenced was CD4+ T cells sorted from blood. These receptors were taken from a human donor with alopecia areata.

The chain combines TRBV2 with TRBJ2-5; TRBD2 matches at 7 bases. The CDR3 consists of 12 residues. CDR1 is SNHLY, CDR2 FYNNEI, per germline. The junction had 3 bases not matched to a gene; V was cut back by 8 bases and J by 3 bases. The CDR3, as DNA: TGTGCCAGCGGTGGGGGGGAAGAGACCCAGTACTTC. Protein product: CASGGGEETQYF.

J is TRBJ2-5 and V is TRBV29-1; D is perhaps TRBD2 (6 bases). Germline loops: CDR1 SQVTM, CDR2 ANQGSEA. V was trimmed by 1 base and J by 4 bases, leaving 22 bases between them. This CDR3 spans 17 amino acids. CDR3 bases: TGCAGCGTTGAAGGAGGACTTAGCGGTTTGCGAGGAGAGACCCAGTACTTC. Translating gives CSVEGGLSGLRGETQYF.

This clone has only a few counts. The rearrangement links TRBV18 to TRBJ2-1; 7 bases are shared with TRBD1. After removal of 1 base from V and 8 bases from J, the junction contained 5 bases not matched to a gene. This CDR3 region has 14 residues. Germline V gene data show CDR1 as KGHSH and CDR2 as LQKENI. The CDR3 coding sequence is TGTGCCAGCTCACCACTGGCAGGGGGTGATGAGCAGTTCTTC. Protein sequence: CASSPLAGGDEQFF.

The chain uses TRBV20-1 and TRBJ1-4; D is undetermined. The V gene's germline CDR1 is DFQATT and CDR2 SNEGSKA (reference sequence). CDR3 length: 11 residues. The ends were cut back, 5 bases at V and 13 bases at J, with 14 bases in the middle. CDR3 DNA sequence: TGCAGTGCTGTAAACGGGCCGGTACTGTTTTTT. Residues: CSAVNGPVLFF.

The chain has TRBV5-1 and TRBJ2-5; 12 bases map to TRBD1. The CDR3 runs 15 residues. The germline V gene encodes CDR1 SGHRS and CDR2 YFSETQ. The J segment lost 5 bases and the V segment lost 6 bases, leaving 8 bases of the junction unmatched. The CDR3 sequence: CASTPGQGALETQYF. The CDR3, as DNA: TGCGCCAGCACCCCGGGACAGGGGGCCTTGGAGACCCAGTACTTC.

This clone was detected a few times. The V and J genes are TRBV29-1 and TRBJ2-2, with 10 bases identical to TRBD1. The CDR3 spans 14 residues. With 6 bases clipped from V and 6 bases from J, the junction kept 7 bases outside the gene matches. From germline, CDR1 is SQVTM and CDR2 ANQGSEA. CDR3: CSVAGTGVPGELFF. The CDR3 nucleotides read TGCAGCGTCGCCGGGACAGGGGTGCCCGGGGAGCTGTTTTTT.

This clone appeared a single time. This chain connects TRBV2 to TRBJ2-1, with TRBD2 matching 10 bases. The CDR3 runs 13 residues. Germline V lookup: CDR1 SNHLY, CDR2 FYNNEI. J was trimmed by 7 bases and V by 7 bases; bases with no gene match: 4. CDR3: CASKASGSNEQFF. In DNA, the CDR3 is TGTGCCAGCAAGGCTAGCGGGAGTAATGAGCAGTTCTTC.

The chain combines TRBV30 with TRBJ2-7, with a possible D match to TRBD2 (5 bases). From germline, CDR1 is GTSNPN and CDR2 SVGIG (reference sequence). The CDR3 runs to 12 residues. Trimming removed 2 bases at V and 0 bases at J, with 5 bases between. CDR3: CAWSSGSYEQYF. CDR3 nucleotide sequence: TGTGCCTGGAGTAGCGGCTCCTACGAGCAGTACTTC.

The CDR3 DNA sequence: TGTGCCAGCTTTGGACAGCCGATGAACACTGAAGCTTTCTTT. This sequence encodes CASFGQPMNTEAFF. The chain uses TRBV19 and TRBJ1-1; D perhaps matches TRBD1 (6 bases). The germline CDR1 and CDR2 sequences are LNHDA and SQIVND (reference sequence). This CDR3 region has 14 residues. V shed 9 bases and J shed 0 bases, with 14 bases lying between them.

The chain has TRBV2 and TRBJ2-3; TRBD2 agrees at 13 bases. Germline CDR1 SNHLY, CDR2 FYNNEI. After removal of 6 bases from V and 0 bases from J, the junction contained 6 bases not matched to a gene. The CDR3 contains 17 residues. In DNA, the CDR3 is TGTGCCAGCAGAGGAGGGGGACTAGCGGGGAGCACAGATACGCAGTATTTT. Translated: CASRGGGLAGSTDTQYF.

V and J are TRBV15 and TRBJ2-1, with D tentatively TRBD2 (6 bases). This CDR3 spans 14 amino acids. Germline V gene data show CDR1 as LNHNV and CDR2 as YYDKDF (reference sequence). The germline V and J ends were trimmed by 1 base and 9 bases, with 13 bases remaining between them. CDR3 sequence: CATSRVRLGTEQFF. The CDR3 bases are TGTGCCACCAGCAGAGTGAGACTAGGGACTGAGCAGTTCTTC.

As DNA, the CDR3 is TGTGCCAGCAGCGTTTCCAATGAGCAGTTCTTC. Protein product: CASSVSNEQFF. The gene calls are TRBV9 and TRBJ2-1; D call uncertain. The V gene lost 2 bases and the J gene lost 6 bases, with 3 bases spanning the gap. The CDR3 extends over 11 amino acids. Germline values: CDR1 SGDLS, CDR2 YYNGEE. Looking up the rest from reference TRBV9 and TRBJ2-1 gives the full variable domain: DSGVTQTPKHLITATGQRVTLRCSPRSGDLSVYWYQQSLDQGLQFLIQYYNGEERAKGNILERFSAQQFPDLHSELNLSSLELGDSALYFCASSVSNEQFFGPGTRLTVL.

The chain carries TRBV4-3 and TRBJ2-7; D is unclear. Germline CDR1 reads LGHNA; CDR2 reads YSLEER. CDR3 length: 14 residues. V shed 0 bases and J shed 7 bases, with 13 bases lying between them. In DNA form, the CDR3 reads TGCGCCAGCAGCCAAGATCTAGTAGGAAAGGAGCAGTACTTC. It is translated as CASSQDLVGKEQYF.

The chain couples TRBV28 to TRBJ1-2, with D uncertain. CDR1 and CDR2 from the germline V gene are MDHEN and SYDVKM. This CDR3 is 11 amino acids long. The V gene lost 3 bases and the J gene lost 1 base, with 0 bases spanning the gap. The DNA of the CDR3 is TGTGCCAGCAGTTTTAACTATGGCTACACCTTC. Translating gives CASSFNYGYTF.

This clone was detected only a few times. The chain recombines TRBV29-1 with TRBJ2-7; 8 bases are a match to TRBD1. Trimming cost V 3 bases and J 5 bases; bases outside gene matches: 6. CDR1 and CDR2 (germline): SQVTM, ANQGSEA. The CDR3 covers 13 residues. The CDR3 loop reads CSVDLGQGNEQYF. The CDR3 bases are TGCAGCGTTGATCTCGGACAGGGCAACGAGCAGTACTTC.

V and J are TRBV5-1 and TRBJ2-1, with D unresolved. The V gene's germline CDR1 is SGHRS and CDR2 YFSETQ. Trimming cost V 2 bases and J 9 bases, with 9 bases left between them. The CDR3 sequence is 12 residues long. CDR3 sequence reads: CASSLTTSEQFF. The CDR3 DNA follows: TGCGCCAGCAGCTTAACTACCAGTGAGCAGTTCTTC.

This clone was counted a few times. The sample contains more than one DNA sequence encoding this CDR3. V gene TRBV18 combines with J gene TRBJ2-3; D gene uncertain. V was clipped by 3 bases and J by 5 bases, with 6 bases between them. This CDR3 has 12 residues. Germline CDR1 and CDR2: KGHSH and LQKENI. The CDR3 loop is CASSPYGDTQYF. The CDR3 DNA is TGTGCCAGCTCACCGTATGGAGATACGCAGTATTTT. Full variable domain (rest looked up from reference TRBV18 and TRBJ2-3): NAGVMQNPRHLVRRRGQEARLRCSPMKGHSHVYWYRQLPEEGLKFMVYLQKENIIDESGMPKERFSAEFPKEGPSILRIQQVVRGDSAAYFCASSPYGDTQYFGPGTRLTVL.

The chain combines TRBV19 with TRBJ1-5, with D perhaps matching TRBD1 (5 bases). The CDR3 is 13 amino acids. From germline, CDR1 is LNHDA and CDR2 SQIVND (reference sequence). The ends were cut back, 3 bases at V and 7 bases at J, with 10 bases in the middle. CDR3 region: CASSIQGGQPQHF. The CDR3 DNA reads TGTGCCAGTAGTATCCAGGGCGGCCAGCCCCAGCATTTT.

J is TRBJ1-2 and V is TRBV5-1, with D possibly matching TRBD1 (6 bases). The germline CDR1 and CDR2 sequences are SGHRS and YFSETQ. The CDR3 runs to 13 residues. V lost 1 base and J lost 7, with 11 bases in between. The CDR3 DNA reads as TGCGCCAGCAGCTTGTCAGGGGCTGGTGGCTACACCTTC. It yields the protein CASSLSGAGGYTF.

This rearrangement joins TRBV30 to TRBJ2-7; D is possibly TRBD1 (5 bases). Germline CDR1 GTSNPN, CDR2 SVGIG (reference sequence). V was trimmed by 5 bases and J by 0 bases, leaving 14 bases between them. There are 14 residues in the CDR3. In DNA form, the CDR3 reads TGTGCCTGGGCCTCCTGGGGCTACTCCTACGAGCAGTACTTC. It is translated as CAWASWGYSYEQYF.

This clone was picked up a small number of times. The chain combines TRBV7-9 with TRBJ2-2; D is unclear. The CDR3 extends over 12 amino acids. The germline gives CDR1 SEHNR, CDR2 FQNEAQ (reference sequence). V was shortened by 6 bases and J by 10 bases, with 12 bases between the two germline ends. Here the CDR3 reads CASRLMSEELFF. CDR3 in DNA: TGTGCCAGCAGACTAATGAGTGAGGAGCTGTTTTTT.

This clone came up a few times. The V call is TRBV29-1, the J call TRBJ2-2; 8 bases map to TRBD2. The V gene's germline CDR1 is SQVTM and CDR2 ANQGSEA. V shed 4 bases, J shed 5 bases, and the junction held 6 bases outside the gene matches. There are 14 residues in the CDR3. CDR3 loop: CSVVGGAVTGELFF. In DNA form, the CDR3 reads TGCAGCGTTGTCGGGGGGGCCGTTACCGGGGAGCTGTTTTTT.

The chain combines TRBV29-1 with TRBJ1-1, with 8 bases identical to TRBD1. Germline loops: CDR1 SQVTM, CDR2 ANQGSEA. This CDR3 spans 10 amino acids. The DNA for the CDR3 is TGCGCACAGGGGGACACTGAAGCTTTCTTT. Its protein is CAQGDTEAFF.

The chain has TRBV11-2 and TRBJ2-1; D possibly corresponds to TRBD1 (5 bases). This CDR3 is built from 15 residues. V lost 0 bases and J lost 6, with 12 bases in between. Germline V gene sequence: CDR1 SGHAT, CDR2 FQNNGV. CDR3 protein: CASSLERQSLNEQFF. The CDR3 DNA follows: TGTGCCAGCAGCTTAGAGAGACAGTCCCTCAATGAGCAGTTCTTC.

The chain has TRBV29-1 and TRBJ2-1, with a weak D call TRBD1 (5 bases). Germline CDR1 reads SQVTM; CDR2 reads ANQGSEA. The CDR3 is 13 amino acids. The germline V and J ends were trimmed by 8 bases and 1 base, with 12 bases remaining between them. DNA for the CDR3: TGCAGCCTCTTAACAGGATCCTACAATGAGCAGTTCTTC. It encodes CSLLTGSYNEQFF.

This clone was seen only a few times. The chain links TRBV7-2 to TRBJ2-1; 7 bases match TRBD1. The CDR3 covers 14 residues. With 3 bases clipped from V and 6 bases from J, the junction kept 5 bases outside the gene matches. The germline V gene encodes CDR1 SGHTA and CDR2 FQGNSA. The CDR3 DNA is TGTGCCAGCAGCTTGGGTTACAGGGGCAATGAGCAGTTCTTC. Translation: CASSLGYRGNEQFF.

This rearrangement joins TRBV25-1 to TRBJ1-1; D is unclear. The CDR3 covers 13 residues. The germline CDR1 and CDR2 sequences are MGHDK and SYGVNS. V lost 1 base and J 5 bases, leaving 8 bases between the germline ends. In DNA form, the CDR3 reads TGTGCCAGCAGTGAATCCCCAGATACTGAAGCTTTCTTT. Protein sequence: CASSESPDTEAFF. Full variable domain (outside the CDR3, taken from reference TRBV25-1 and TRBJ1-1): EADIYQTPRYLVIGTGKKITLECSQTMGHDKMYWYQQDPGMELHLIHYSYGVNSTEKGDLSSESTVSRIRTEHFPLTLESARPSHTSQYLCASSESPDTEAFFGQGTRLTVV.